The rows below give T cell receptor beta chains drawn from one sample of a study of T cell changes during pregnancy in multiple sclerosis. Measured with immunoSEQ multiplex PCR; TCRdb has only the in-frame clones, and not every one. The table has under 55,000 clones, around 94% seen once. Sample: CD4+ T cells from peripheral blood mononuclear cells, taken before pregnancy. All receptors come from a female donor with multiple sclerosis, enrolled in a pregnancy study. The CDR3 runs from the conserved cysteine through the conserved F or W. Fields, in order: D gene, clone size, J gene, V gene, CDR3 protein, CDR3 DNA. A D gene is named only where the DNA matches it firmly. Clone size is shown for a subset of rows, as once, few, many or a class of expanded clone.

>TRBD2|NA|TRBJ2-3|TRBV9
CASSATIRLAGTDTQYF
TGTGCCAGCAGCGCAACTATACGGCTAGCGGGCACAGATACGCAGTATTTT
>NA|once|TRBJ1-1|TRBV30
CALTPTGAFF
TGTGCCCTCACCCCCACAGGAGCTTTCTTT
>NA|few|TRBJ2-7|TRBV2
CASTEGGGGYEQYF
TGTGCCAGCACCGAGGGGGGGGGAGGGTACGAGCAGTACTTC
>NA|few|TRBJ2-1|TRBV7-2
CASSLASGTAYNEQFF
TGTGCCAGCAGCTTAGCGTCAGGTACAGCCTACAATGAGCAGTTCTTC
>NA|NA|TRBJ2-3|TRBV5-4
CASSLGGARSTDTQYF
TGTGCCAGCAGCTTGGGAGGAGCACGGAGCACAGATACGCAGTATTTT
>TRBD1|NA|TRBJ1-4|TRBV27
CASKDRVGVKELFF
TGTGCCAGCAAAGACAGGGTTGGCGTTAAGGAACTGTTTTTT
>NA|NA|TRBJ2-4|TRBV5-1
CASSLVAENIQYF
TGCGCCAGCAGCTTGGTGGCAGAAAACATTCAGTACTTC
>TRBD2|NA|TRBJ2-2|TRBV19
CASSRKREATGELFF
TGTGCCAGTAGTAGGAAACGGGAGGCCACCGGGGAGCTGTTTTTT
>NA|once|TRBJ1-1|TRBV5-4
CASSSRVFVMNTEAFF
TGTGCCAGCAGCTCCAGGGTGTTCGTTATGAACACTGAAGCTTTCTTT
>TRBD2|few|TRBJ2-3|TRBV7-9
CASSRQLAGGSDTQYF
TGTGCCAGCAGCCGTCAACTAGCGGGAGGGTCAGATACGCAGTATTTT
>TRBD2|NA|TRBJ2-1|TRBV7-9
CASSFLAGGTYNEQFF
TGTGCCAGCAGCTTCTTAGCGGGAGGTACCTACAATGAGCAGTTCTTC
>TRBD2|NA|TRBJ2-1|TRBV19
CASSILTSGKVNEQFF
TGTGCCAGTAGTATCCTGACTAGCGGGAAGGTAAATGAGCAGTTCTTC
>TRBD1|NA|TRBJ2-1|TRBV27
CASSYLPGQEQFF
TGTGCCAGCAGTTACCTACCGGGACAGGAGCAGTTCTTC
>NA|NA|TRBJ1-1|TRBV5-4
CASSLEHTEAFF
TGTGCCAGCAGCTTGGAGCACACTGAAGCTTTCTTT
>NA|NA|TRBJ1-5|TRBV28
CASRLLSNQPQHF
TGTGCCAGCAGACTCCTCAGCAATCAGCCCCAGCATTTT
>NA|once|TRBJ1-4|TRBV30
CAWRRFNEKLFF
TGTGCCTGGAGGCGGTTTAATGAAAAACTGTTTTTT